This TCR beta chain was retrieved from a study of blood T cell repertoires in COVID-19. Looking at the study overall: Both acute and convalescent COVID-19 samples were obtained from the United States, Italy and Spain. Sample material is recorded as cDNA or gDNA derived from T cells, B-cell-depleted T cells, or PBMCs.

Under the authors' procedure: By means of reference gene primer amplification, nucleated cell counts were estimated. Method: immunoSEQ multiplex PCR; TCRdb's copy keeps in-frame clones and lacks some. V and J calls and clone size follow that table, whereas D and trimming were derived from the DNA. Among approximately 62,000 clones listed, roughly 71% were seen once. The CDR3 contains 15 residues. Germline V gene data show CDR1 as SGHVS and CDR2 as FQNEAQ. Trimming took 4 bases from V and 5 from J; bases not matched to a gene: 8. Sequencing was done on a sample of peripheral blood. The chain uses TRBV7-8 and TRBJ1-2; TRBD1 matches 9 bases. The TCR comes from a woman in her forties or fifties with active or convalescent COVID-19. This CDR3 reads CASSSTRDREYGYTF. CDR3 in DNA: TGTGCCAGCAGCTCGACCCGGGACAGGGAATATGGCTACACCTTC. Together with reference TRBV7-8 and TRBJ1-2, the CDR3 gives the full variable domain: GAGVSQSPRYKVAKRGQDVALRCDPISGHVSLFWYQQALGQGPEFLTYFQNEAQLDKSGLPSDRFFAERPEGSVSTLKIQRTQQEDSAVYLCASSSTRDREYGYTFGSGTRLTVV.